This TCR beta chain was recorded in a study of T-cell memory formation after mild COVID-19. Study observations and caveats: The appearance of some responding clones in pre-infection memory suggested that cross-reactive memory joined. The study found contracting CD4+ clones mainly in CM and EM and contracting CD8+ clones in EMRA. Clones shrinking from day 15 to 85 showed even CD4/CD8 mixes; later expanders tilted CD4+.

V dropped 2 bases and J dropped 2 bases, with 13 bases sitting between them. The CDR3 is 16 amino acids. Looked up from germline, CDR1 is WSHSY and CDR2 is SAAADI. TCRdb re-derived calls from the 5' RACE reads in MiXCR, one entry per CDR3 protein. The table includes approximately 340,000 distinct CDR3 sequences, 13% detected once. This clonotype was recorded a few times. What it recognizes is unknown. The sequence was obtained from a man aged 18 to 29 who had mild COVID-19 (a few samples of this study predate the infection). Cell type and time point are not known. This chain joins TRBV10-2 and TRBJ2-1; D may be TRBD1 (6 bases). Material: PBMCs or a T cell subset sorted from them (not recorded which). CDR3 sequence (DNA): TGCGCCAGCAGTGAGATGGGGGCAGAACCCTACAATGAGCAGTTCTTC. Protein sequence: CASSEMGAEPYNEQFF.